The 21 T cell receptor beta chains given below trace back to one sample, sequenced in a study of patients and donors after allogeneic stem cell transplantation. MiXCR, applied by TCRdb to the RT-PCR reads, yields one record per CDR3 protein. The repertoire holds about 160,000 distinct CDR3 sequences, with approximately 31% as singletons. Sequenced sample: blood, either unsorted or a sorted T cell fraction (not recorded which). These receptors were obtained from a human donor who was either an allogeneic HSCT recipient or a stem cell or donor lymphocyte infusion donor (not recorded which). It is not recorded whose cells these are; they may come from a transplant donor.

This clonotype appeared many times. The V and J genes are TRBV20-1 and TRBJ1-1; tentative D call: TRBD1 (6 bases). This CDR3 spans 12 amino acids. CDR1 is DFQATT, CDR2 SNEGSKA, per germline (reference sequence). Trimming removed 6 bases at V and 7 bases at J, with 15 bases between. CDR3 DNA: TGCAGTGCACCCACAGGGACGATTGAAGCTTTCTTT. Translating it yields CSAPTGTIEAFF.

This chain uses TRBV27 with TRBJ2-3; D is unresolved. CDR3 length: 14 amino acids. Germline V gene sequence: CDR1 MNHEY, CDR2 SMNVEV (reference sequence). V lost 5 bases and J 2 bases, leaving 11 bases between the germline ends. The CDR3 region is CASSPSVNTDTQYF. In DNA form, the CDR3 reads TGTGCCAGCAGTCCGAGCGTGAACACAGATACGCAGTATTTT.

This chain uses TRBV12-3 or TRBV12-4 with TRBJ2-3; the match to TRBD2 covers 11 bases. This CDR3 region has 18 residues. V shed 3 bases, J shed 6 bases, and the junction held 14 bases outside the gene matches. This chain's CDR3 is CASSLIPGLAEISDTQYF. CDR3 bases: TGTGCCAGCAGTTTGATCCCGGGACTAGCGGAAATTTCGGATACGCAGTATTTT.

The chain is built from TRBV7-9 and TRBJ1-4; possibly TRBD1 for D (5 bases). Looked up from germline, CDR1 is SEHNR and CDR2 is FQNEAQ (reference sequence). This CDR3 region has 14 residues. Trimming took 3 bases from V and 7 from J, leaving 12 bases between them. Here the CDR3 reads CASSFREWGEKLFF. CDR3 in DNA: TGTGCCAGCAGCTTCAGGGAGTGGGGTGAAAAACTGTTTTTT. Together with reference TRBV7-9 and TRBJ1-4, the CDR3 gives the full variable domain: DTGVSQNPRHKITKRGQNVTFRCDPISEHNRLYWYRQTLGQGPEFLTYFQNEAQLEKSRLLSDRFSAERPKGSFSTLEIQRTEQGDSAMYLCASSFREWGEKLFFGSGTQLSVL.

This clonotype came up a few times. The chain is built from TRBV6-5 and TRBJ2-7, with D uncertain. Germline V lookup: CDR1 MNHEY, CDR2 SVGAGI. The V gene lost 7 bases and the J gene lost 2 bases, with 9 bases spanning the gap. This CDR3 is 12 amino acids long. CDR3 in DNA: TGTGCCAGCATGGACGGCGCCTACGAGCAGTACTTC. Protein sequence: CASMDGAYEQYF.

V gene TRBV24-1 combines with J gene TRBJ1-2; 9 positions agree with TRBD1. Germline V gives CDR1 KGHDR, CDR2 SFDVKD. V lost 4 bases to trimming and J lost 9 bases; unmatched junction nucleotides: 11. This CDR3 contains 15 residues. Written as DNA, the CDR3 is TGTGCCACCAGTGAGTCCGGGACAGGGCGTATAAGCTACACCTTC. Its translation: CATSESGTGRISYTF.

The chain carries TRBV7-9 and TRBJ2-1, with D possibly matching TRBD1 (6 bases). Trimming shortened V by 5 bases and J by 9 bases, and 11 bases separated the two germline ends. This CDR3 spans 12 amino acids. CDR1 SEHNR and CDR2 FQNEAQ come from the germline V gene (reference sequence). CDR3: CASSTGQSEQFF. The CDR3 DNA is TGTGCCAGCAGCACCGGACAGTCTGAGCAGTTCTTC.

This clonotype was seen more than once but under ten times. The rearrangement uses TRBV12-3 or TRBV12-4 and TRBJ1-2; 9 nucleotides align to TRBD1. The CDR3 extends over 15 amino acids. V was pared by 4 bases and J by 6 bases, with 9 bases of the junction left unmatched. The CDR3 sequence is CASSSPGQGMHGYTF. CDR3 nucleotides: TGTGCCAGCAGTTCCCCGGGACAGGGAATGCATGGCTACACCTTC.

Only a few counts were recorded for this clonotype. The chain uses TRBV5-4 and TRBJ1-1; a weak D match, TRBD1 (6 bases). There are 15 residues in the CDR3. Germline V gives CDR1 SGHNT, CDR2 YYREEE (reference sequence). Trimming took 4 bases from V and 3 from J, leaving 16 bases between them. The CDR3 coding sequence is TGTGCCAGCAGCAGGGGGGGGGCCGTGGACACTGAAGCTTTCTTT. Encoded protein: CASSRGGAVDTEAFF.

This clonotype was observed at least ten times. In DNA, the CDR3 is TGTGCCAGCAGTTTTGAGCCAGATACAACTAATGAAAAACTGTTTTTT. Protein sequence: CASSFEPDTTNEKLFF. The V gene is TRBV12-3 or TRBV12-4, the J gene TRBJ1-4, with D unclear. The CDR3 is 16 amino acids. Trimming shortened V by 3 bases and J by 0 bases, and 11 bases separated the two germline ends.

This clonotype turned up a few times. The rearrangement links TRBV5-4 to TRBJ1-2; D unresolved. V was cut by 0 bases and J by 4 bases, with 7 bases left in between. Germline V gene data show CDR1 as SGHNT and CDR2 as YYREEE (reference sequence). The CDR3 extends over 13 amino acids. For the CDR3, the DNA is TGTGCCAGCAGCTTGGACAGAGCCTATGGCTACACCTTC. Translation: CASSLDRAYGYTF.

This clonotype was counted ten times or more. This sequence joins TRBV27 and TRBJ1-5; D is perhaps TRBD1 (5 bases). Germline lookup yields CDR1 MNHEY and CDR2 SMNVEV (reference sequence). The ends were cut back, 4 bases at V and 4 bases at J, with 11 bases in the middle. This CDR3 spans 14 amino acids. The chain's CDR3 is CASSSGGANQPQHF. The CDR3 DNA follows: TGTGCCAGCAGTTCTGGTGGGGCTAATCAGCCCCAGCATTTT.

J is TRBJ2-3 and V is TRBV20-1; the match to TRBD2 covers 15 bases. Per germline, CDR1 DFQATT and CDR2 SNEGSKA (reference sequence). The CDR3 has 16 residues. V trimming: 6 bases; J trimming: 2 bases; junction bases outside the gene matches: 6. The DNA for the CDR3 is TGCAGTGCCAGGACTAGCGGGAGGGCCTTCACAGATACGCAGTATTTT. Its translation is CSARTSGRAFTDTQYF.

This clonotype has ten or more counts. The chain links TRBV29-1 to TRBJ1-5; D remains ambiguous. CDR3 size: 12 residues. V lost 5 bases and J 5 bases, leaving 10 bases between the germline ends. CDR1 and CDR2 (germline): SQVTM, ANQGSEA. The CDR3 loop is CSVWEYDQPQHF. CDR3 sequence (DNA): TGCAGCGTTTGGGAATACGATCAGCCCCAGCATTTT.

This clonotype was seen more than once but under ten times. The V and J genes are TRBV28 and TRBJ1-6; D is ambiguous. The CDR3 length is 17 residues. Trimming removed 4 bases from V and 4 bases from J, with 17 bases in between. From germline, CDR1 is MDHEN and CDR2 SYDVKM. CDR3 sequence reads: CASSSLIGSPYNSPLHF. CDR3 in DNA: TGTGCCAGCAGTTCATTAATTGGGTCCCCTTATAATTCACCCCTCCACTTT.

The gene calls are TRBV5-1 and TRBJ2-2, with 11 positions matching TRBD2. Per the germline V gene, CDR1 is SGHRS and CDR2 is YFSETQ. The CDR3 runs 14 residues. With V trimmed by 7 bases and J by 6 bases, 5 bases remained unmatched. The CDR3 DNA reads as TGCGCCAGCCTCCTAGCGGGAGGACCCGGGGAGCTGTTTTTT. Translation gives CASLLAGGPGELFF.

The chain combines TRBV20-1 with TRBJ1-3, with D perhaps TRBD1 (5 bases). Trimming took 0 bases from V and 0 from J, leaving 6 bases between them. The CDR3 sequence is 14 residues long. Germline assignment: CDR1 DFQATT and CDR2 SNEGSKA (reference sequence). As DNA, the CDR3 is TGCAGTGCTAGAGAGACAGTCTCTGGAAACACCATATATTTT. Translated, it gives CSARETVSGNTIYF.

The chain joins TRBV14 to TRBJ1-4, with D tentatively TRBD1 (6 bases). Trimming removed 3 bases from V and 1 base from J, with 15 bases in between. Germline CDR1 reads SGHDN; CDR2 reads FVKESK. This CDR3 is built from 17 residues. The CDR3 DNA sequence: TGTGCCAGCAGCCACCTTACAGGGAGAGGAACTAATGAAAAACTGTTTTTT. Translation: CASSHLTGRGTNEKLFF.

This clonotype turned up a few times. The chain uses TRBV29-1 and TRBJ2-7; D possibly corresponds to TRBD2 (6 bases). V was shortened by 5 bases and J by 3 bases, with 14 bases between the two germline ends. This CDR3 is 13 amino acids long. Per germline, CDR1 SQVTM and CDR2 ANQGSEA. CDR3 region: CSVLTGGLYEQYF. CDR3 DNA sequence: TGCAGCGTTCTTACTGGAGGGCTCTACGAGCAGTACTTC.

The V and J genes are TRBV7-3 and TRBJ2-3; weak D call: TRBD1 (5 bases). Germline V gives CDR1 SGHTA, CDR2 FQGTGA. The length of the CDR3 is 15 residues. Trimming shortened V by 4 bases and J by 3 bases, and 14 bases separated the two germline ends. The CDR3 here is CASSSQRGGTDTQYF. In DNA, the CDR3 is TGTGCCAGCAGCTCCCAAAGGGGCGGTACAGATACGCAGTATTTT.

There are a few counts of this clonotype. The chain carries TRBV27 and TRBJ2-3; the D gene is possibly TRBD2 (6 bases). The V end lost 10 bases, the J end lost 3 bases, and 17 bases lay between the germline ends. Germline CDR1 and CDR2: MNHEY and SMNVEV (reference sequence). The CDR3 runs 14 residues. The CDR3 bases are TGTGCCATCCCTCTTAGCGGTATTACAGATACGCAGTATTTT. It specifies CAIPLSGITDTQYF.